One TCR beta chain is described in this entry. Its recognized antigen is unknown. No base-level quality is on record; no much larger clone is a single base apart. The library was generated by the immunoSEQ multiplex PCR assay. The multiplex PCR relied on a mix of 60 forward primers for TCR Vbeta segments and 13 reverse primers for TCR Jbeta segments. A multiplex PCR assay on genomic DNA amplified the CDR3 region of rearranged TCR beta genes. On the Illumina HiSeq System, the amplified TCR beta libraries were sequenced as 87-base-pair reads. Per the authors' processing: A later analysis counted approximately 74 million unique TCR beta chains across the 666 repertoires, and 10 million to 11 million of these chains were shared by at least two donors. A nearest-neighbor algorithm error-corrected the raw reads and collapsed the reads into unique sequences, merging closely related sequences to remove PCR and sequencing errors. Alignment of CDR3 sequences to IMGT reference sequences was used to assign V, D and J gene segments. Each retained sequence needed at least a six-nucleotide match to both a V gene segment and a J gene segment. A rearrangement counted as productive if the CDR3 had no stop codons and remained in frame with V and J, and every other rearrangement counted as non-productive. Following IMGT convention, CDR3 was defined as the stretch from the second conserved V-encoded cysteine to the conserved J-encoded phenylalanine. In an earlier analysis of approximately 500 of the donors, sequences lacking an unambiguous match to a single V gene segment were excluded. In an earlier analysis of a few hundred of the donors, V segments were called functional above 56.7% productive rearrangements and were called segregating when the between-donor standard deviation exceeded 5%. A statistical classification framework was built to diagnose cytomegalovirus status from the catalog of TCR beta chain sequences. A later analysis assigned V and J genes by comparing TCR nucleotide sequences with IMGT/GENE-DB human TR gene sequences. The TCRdist pipeline was used in a later analysis to assign CDR3 sequences and most-parsimonious VDJ recombination scenarios. In a later analysis, every TCR beta chain was defined by the combination of its CDR3 amino acid sequence and its V-gene family, and reads without a unique V-gene family were dropped. A later analysis removed roughly 590 highly shared, low-generation-probability nucleotide sequences to deal with suspected cross-contamination and a sequencing artifact. A later analysis calculated a clonal expansion index for each public chain from normalized within-repertoire ranks of inferred template counts. Generation probabilities in a later analysis came from a VDJ recombination model fitted to out-of-frame rearrangements, and those results were checked against IGoR. In a later analysis, TCR-TCR, TCR-HLA and TCR-CMV co-occurrence was scored with hypergeometric tests, and a repertoire-size bias correction was applied to TCR pairs. False discovery rates were estimated in a later analysis by permuting HLA or CMV assignments 20 times. In a later analysis, co-occurring TCRs were grouped with DBSCAN, and TCRdist sequence similarity was added when clustering was performed within HLA-allele-positive subsets. Repertoires with fewer than 30,000 or more than 120,000 public chains were left out of co-occurrence clustering, as were roughly five repertoires with anomalous nucleotide sharing. TCRdb obtained this table from immuneACCESS and retained in-frame rearrangements with V and J assigned. These tables miss some clones; where compared with another copy, unresolved V genes account for less than half of the shortfall, and the remainder is unexplained. From that table come the V and J calls and clone size; the DNA was used to work out D and trimming. The sample table holds about 130,000 clones, of which around three quarters were seen once. The biggest ten clones account for under 6% of the sample.

The CDR3 spans 13 residues, from the cysteine through the phenylalanine. The only DNA kept is the CDR3, 39 bases in frame from the first base. V has 6 bases trimmed and J has 6 bases trimmed; junction bases matching no gene number 7. The CDR1 and CDR2 encoded by the germline V gene are MNHNS and SASEGT. The cohort consisted of 666 healthy bone marrow donors. At the time of sampling, every cohort member was nominally healthy, though immune exposures that went unrecorded were likely present. The donor tested CMV seronegative, placing the donor among the roughly 350 seronegative members of the cohort. Each donor provided a peripheral blood sample, and peripheral blood mononuclear cells were used for TCR beta sequencing. The Qiagen DNeasy Blood Extraction Kit was used to extract genomic DNA from the blood cell samples. The record originates from a study of cytomegalovirus exposure and HLA in healthy donors (dated by TCRdb to 2016 to 2017). The study in broad terms: An earlier analysis of about 530 of the donors reported over 250 Gb of sequence data and 100 million to 120 million unique TCR beta sequences obtained from about 170 million T cells. An early release covering roughly 640 HLA-typed donors comprised 300 to 350 gigabases of sequencing data and 85 million to 100 million unique TCR sequences. Of the roughly 430 genotyped donors, over 70% fell in the genetic ancestry cluster associated with self-reported Caucasian donors. The study aimed to test whether signatures of past pathogen exposure could be identified by cataloging public T cell receptors. Using immunosequencing, the study profiled T cell repertoires from 500 to 800 subjects and related those repertoires to cytomegalovirus serostatus. Besides the first cohort of under 700 subjects, a separate validation cohort made up of roughly 120 different subjects was used. The study combined high-throughput TCR immunosequencing, statistical association of individual TCRs with disease status, and machine learning to predict cytomegalovirus infection status. A later analysis re-examined previously published TCR beta repertoires from just over 650 donors and added high-resolution HLA genotyping to investigate patterns of TCR occurrence. The later analysis used no new phenotypic data to find candidate immune exposures, relying instead on TCR beta sequences and their occurrence across donors. An earlier analysis of a few hundred of the donors applied high-throughput TCR beta sequencing to assess whether each TCR beta V gene segment acted as functional or pseudogenic. Donor age, sex, ethnicity and CMV serostatus were collected together with the repertoire data. A later genetic analysis used genome-wide SNP genotypes for about 60% of the roughly 670 donors, treating that subset as a discovery cohort. Every discovery cohort repertoire had been produced on one sequencing platform. Both class I and class II loci were covered by HLA typing, at four-digit resolution. The number of donors typed differed by locus, with about 629-640 for A, B, C, DRB1 and DQB1, about 500 for DQA1, over 600 for DPA1, and 472 for DPB1. Four or five DR-DQ haplotypes were handled as single units for association and clustering, since linkage in the cohort was strong. Among about 400 genotyped donors of the cohort, an average of around 220,000 unique TCR beta nucleotide sequences was sequenced per donor, of which about 19% were non-productive. What the study reported, not specific to this receptor: Broadly in line with IMGT annotations, most TCR beta V segments showed up in productive rearrangements about 87% or about 30% of the time in an earlier analysis of about 500 of the donors. In the study, some 180 TCR beta chains were listed as associated with cytomegalovirus. A further reported finding was that TCR beta sequences accurately predicted the HLA-A and HLA-B alleles for most subjects in the first cohort. Because HLA typing was missing for some donors at each locus, association tests included only the typed subset. According to a later analysis, most CMV-associated TCR beta chains appeared to be HLA-restricted, and the HLA associations seemed to be driven largely by CMV exposure. According to a later analysis, TCR association rates differed among HLA loci, with DRB1 alleles showing the most associated TCRs and HLA-C alleles showing the fewest. The presence/absence analyses assumed that sequencing depth was roughly uniform across donors, and that assumption may not be true. A later genetic analysis associated a missense DCLRE1C variant with V-gene and J-gene trimming of TCR beta chains, and an independent cohort replicated the association. Linkage disequilibrium might explain the correlated functional status among segregating V segments, but an unknown experimental factor could not be excluded. Compared with the roughly 720-donor mean, donors in an Asian-associated ancestry cluster had fewer N-insertions in productive TCRs, according to a later genetic analysis. Several of the top co-occurrence clusters appeared to be linked to parvovirus B19, influenza, CMV and Epstein-Barr virus, according to a later analysis. When HLA alleles, especially DR and DQ, strongly co-occurred, TCR associations were difficult to assign to individual alleles. Because the 87-base-pair reads could not distinguish some IMGT-functional V segments, including TRBV6-2 and TRBV6-3, those segments were excluded. Most TCR sequences were seen in very few donors, while some public TCRs were found in many individuals. The classifier was reported to diagnose cytomegalovirus status with high specificity and sensitivity in both the original cohort and the validation cohort. Specific HLA alleles were associated with 16,951 TCR beta sequences at a false discovery rate of 0.05 in a later analysis. Because counts were too low, more than 15 rarely observed V segments, including chromosome 9 orphons, were excluded from the earlier analysis of some 590 of the donors. A cluster of highly shared sequence variants was judged likely to be a technical artifact of the sequencing pipeline. Only TCR beta chains were sequenced in this cohort, and the absence of alpha or paired-chain data limited detectable features. The only immune exposure information available for the cohort was CMV serostatus. The authors suggested that the approach could potentially be generalized to other disease states and immunological phenotypes. In vitro tests confirmed that three of the cytomegalovirus-associated TCR beta chains recognize cytomegalovirus antigens. In a later analysis, HLA-associated TCR beta chains were found to be more clonally expanded and to have lower generation probabilities than equally common non-associated chains.

The rearrangement combines TRBV6-1 with TRBJ2-7, with 8 junctional bases fitting TRBD1. The sample taken for sequencing was PBMCs. The sequence derives from a man aged 25 to 40 in good health and CMV-seronegative. In nucleotides, the sequence is TGTGCCAGCAGACTACAGGGGGACTCCGAGCAGTACTTC. This gives the protein CASRLQGDSEQYF.